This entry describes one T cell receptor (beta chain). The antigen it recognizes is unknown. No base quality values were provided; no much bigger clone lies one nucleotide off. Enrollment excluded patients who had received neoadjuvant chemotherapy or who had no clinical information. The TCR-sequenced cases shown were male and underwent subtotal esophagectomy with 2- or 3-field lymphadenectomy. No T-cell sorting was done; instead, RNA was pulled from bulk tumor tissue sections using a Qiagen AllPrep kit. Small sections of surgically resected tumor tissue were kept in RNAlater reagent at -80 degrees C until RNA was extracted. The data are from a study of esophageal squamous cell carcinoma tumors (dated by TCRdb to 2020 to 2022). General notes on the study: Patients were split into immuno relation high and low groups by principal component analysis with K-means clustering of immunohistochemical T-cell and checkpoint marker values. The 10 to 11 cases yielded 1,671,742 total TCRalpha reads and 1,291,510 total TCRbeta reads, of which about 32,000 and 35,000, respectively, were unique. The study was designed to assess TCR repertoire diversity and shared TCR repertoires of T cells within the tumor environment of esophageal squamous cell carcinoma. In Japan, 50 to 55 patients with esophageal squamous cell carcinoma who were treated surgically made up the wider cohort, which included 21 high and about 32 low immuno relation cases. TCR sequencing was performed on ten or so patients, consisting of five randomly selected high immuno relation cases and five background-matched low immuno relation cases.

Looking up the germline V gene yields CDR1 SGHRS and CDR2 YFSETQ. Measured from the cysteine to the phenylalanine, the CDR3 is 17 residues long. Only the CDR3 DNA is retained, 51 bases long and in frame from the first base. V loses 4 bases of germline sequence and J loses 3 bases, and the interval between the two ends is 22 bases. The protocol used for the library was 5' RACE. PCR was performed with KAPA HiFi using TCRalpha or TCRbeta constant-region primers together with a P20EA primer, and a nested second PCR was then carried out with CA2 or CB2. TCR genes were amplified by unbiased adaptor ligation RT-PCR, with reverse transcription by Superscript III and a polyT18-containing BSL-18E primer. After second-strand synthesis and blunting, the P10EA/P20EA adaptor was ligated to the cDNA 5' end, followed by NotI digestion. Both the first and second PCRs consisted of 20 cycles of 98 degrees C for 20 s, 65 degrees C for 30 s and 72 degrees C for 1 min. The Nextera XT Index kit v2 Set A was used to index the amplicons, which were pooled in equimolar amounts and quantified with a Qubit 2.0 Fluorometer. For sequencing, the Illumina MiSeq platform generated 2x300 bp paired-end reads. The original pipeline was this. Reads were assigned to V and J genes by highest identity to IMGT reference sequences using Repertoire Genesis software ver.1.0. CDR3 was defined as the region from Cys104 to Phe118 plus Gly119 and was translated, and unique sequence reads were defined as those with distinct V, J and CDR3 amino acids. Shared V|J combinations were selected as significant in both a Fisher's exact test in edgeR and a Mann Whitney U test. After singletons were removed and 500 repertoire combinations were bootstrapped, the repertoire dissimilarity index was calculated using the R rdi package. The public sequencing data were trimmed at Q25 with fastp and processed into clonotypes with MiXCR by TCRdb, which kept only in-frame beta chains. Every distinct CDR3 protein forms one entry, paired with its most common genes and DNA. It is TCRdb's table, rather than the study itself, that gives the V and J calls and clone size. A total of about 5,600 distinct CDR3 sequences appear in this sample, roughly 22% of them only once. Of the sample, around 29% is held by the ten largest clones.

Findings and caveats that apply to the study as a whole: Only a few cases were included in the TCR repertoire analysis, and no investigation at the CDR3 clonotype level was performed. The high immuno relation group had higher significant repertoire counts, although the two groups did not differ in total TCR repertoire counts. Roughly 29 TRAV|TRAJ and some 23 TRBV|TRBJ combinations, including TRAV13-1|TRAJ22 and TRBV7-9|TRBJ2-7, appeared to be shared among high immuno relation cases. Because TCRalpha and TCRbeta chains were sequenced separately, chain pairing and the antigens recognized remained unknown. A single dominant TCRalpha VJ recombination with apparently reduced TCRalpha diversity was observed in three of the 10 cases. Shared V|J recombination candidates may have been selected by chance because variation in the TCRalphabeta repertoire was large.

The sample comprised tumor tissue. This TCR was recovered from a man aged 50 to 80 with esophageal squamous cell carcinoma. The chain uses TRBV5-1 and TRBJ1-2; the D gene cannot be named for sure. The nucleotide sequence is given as TGCGCCAGCAGCCTTGGATCGTTCCCGCCGGATGACTATGGCTACACCTTC. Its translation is CASSLGSFPPDDYGYTF. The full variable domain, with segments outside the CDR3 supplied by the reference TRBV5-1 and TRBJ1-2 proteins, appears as KAGVTQTPRYLIKTRGQQVTLSCSPISGHRSVSWYQQTPGQGLQFLFEYFSETQRNKGNFPGRFSGRQFSNSRSEMNVSTLELGDSALYLCASSLGSFPPDDYGYTFGSGTRLTVV.